The T cell receptor (beta chain) under discussion was sequenced for a study of breast tumors, draining lymph nodes, adjacent tissues. Axillary draining lymph nodes of breast cancer patients supplied the node samples. Many counts were recorded for this clonotype. Germline assignment: CDR1 MNHNS and CDR2 SASEGT. This CDR3 has 13 amino acids. V was trimmed by 7 bases and J by 1 base, leaving 11 bases between them. TCRdb reprocessed the multiplex PCR reads via MiXCR and lists one record per CDR3 protein. The repertoire has approximately 130,000 distinct CDR3 sequences, around 20% of them found once; the top ten carry around 2.2%.

The source is a female donor with breast cancer. Some clones in this sample may be carry-over from other donors' samples. The sample comprised axillary lymph node tissue. V is TRBV6-1 and J is TRBJ2-7; D remains unclear. The CDR3 here is CASTLSVSYEQYF. Here the CDR3 DNA reads TGTGCCAGCACGTTATCAGTATCCTACGAGCAGTACTTC.